Presented here are 14 T cell receptor beta chains from one specimen sequenced in a study of CD8+CD57+ T cells in acquired aplastic anemia. It was genomic DNA that served as the template for profiling TCR beta VDJ and CDR3. MiXCR, run by TCRdb on the reads, gives a single entry per CDR3 protein. This sample has roughly 150,000 distinct CDR3 sequences, with about half found just once. The patients chosen for sequencing had shown expansion of CD8+CD57+ cells (detected by flow cytometry). The sequenced sample consisted of sorted CD4+, CD8+, or CD8+CD57+ T cells (not recorded which) from PBMCs. These receptors were collected from a human donor with aplastic anemia.

V usage is TRBV30 and J usage is TRBJ1-1; 10 bases align to TRBD1. This CDR3 has 15 amino acids. J lost 5 bases, V lost 1 base, and 7 bases had no gene match. Germline V gene data show CDR1 as GTSNPN and CDR2 as SVGIG (reference sequence). The CDR3 DNA is TGTGCCTGGAGTGAGGGACAGGGGCTGAGGACTGAAGCTTTCTTT. Translation gives CAWSEGQGLRTEAFF. Supplemented by reference TRBV30 and TRBJ1-1, the full variable domain reads SQTIHQWPATLVQPVGSPLSLECTVEGTSNPNLYWYRQAAGRGLQLLFYSVGIGQISSEVPQNLSASRPQDRQFILSSKKLLLSDSGFYLCAWSEGQGLRTEAFFGQGTRLTVV.

There are many counts of this clonotype. CDR3 loop: CATSDLSGSSYEQYV. Written as DNA, the CDR3 is TGTGCCACCAGTGATTTGAGCGGGAGCTCCTACGAGCAGTACGTC. The rearrangement uses TRBV24-1 and TRBJ2-7; 8 nucleotides agree with TRBD2. Per the germline V gene, CDR1 is KGHDR and CDR2 is SFDVKD. The CDR3 sequence is 15 residues long. Trimming at V came to 0 bases and at J to 0 bases, leaving 0 bases not matched to a gene.

In this sample, this clonotype turned up many times. CDR3 sequence (DNA): TGTGCCAGCAGCTTCTCCGGGACTAGCCCTGGCAATGAGCAGTTCTTC. It specifies CASSFSGTSPGNEQFF. This rearrangement joins TRBV5-4 to TRBJ2-1, with 9 bases fitting TRBD2. Losses at the gene ends were 2 bases for V and 6 bases for J; bases not matched to a gene: 9. CDR3 size: 16 residues. Per germline, CDR1 SGHNT and CDR2 YYREEE (reference sequence).

This clonotype came up a few times. One end of the junction is discordant with germline, which a read error may explain. The chain combines TRBV11-2 with TRBJ1-3; D uncertain. The CDR3 runs 16 residues. From germline, CDR1 is SGHAT and CDR2 FQNNGV. CDR3 sequence reads: CASSPVVDVSGNTMYF. The CDR3 region has the DNA TGTGCCAGCAGCCCCGTAGTTGACGTCTCTGGAAACACCATGTATTTT.

This clonotype has at least ten counts. The rearrangement joins TRBV6-1 to TRBJ2-3, with TRBD1 matching over 10 bases. The CDR3 contains 16 residues. With V trimmed by 8 bases and J by 0 bases, 8 bases remained unmatched. Germline CDR1 and CDR2: MNHNS and SASEGT. Here the CDR3 reads CASSNPGQGSTDTQYF. Written as DNA, the CDR3 is TGTGCCAGCTCGAACCCGGGACAGGGGAGCACAGATACGCAGTATTTT.

This clonotype showed up many times. The CDR3 DNA sequence: TGTGCTAGTGGTTTGGTACTGAAGCCGGGAGGAATCGAGGGGCAGTACGTC. Translation gives CASGLVLKPGGIEGQYV. The chain uses TRBV12-5 and TRBJ2-7, with 7 bases aligning to TRBD2. From germline, CDR1 is LGHNT and CDR2 FRNRAP. The junction had 17 bases not matched to a gene; V was cut back by 0 bases and J by 9 bases. There are 17 residues in the CDR3.

The CDR3 protein is CSVGAGAGNTIYF. As DNA, the CDR3 is TGCAGCGTTGGCGCAGGGGCTGGAAACACCATATATTTT. The rearrangement uses TRBV29-1 and TRBJ1-3, with D perhaps matching TRBD1 (6 bases). The V and J ends lost 4 bases and 2 bases respectively, with 9 bases between them. This CDR3 is built from 13 residues. In germline, CDR1 is SQVTM, CDR2 ANQGSEA.

The chain uses TRBV10-3 and TRBJ1-1, with TRBD1 matching 12 bases. The junction had 5 bases not matched to a gene; V was cut back by 10 bases and J by 2 bases. The CDR3 is 14 residues long. Germline values: CDR1 ENHRY, CDR2 SYGVKD. The CDR3 spells CASRGQGANTEAFF. The DNA for the CDR3 is TGTGCCAGCAGGGGACAGGGGGCCAACACTGAAGCTTTCTTT.

This rearrangement joins TRBV10-3 to TRBJ2-5, with D uncertain. V was cut by 3 bases and J by 9 bases, with 17 bases left in between. Germline loops: CDR1 ENHRY, CDR2 SYGVKD. This CDR3 region has 14 residues. The chain's CDR3 is CAISEQGSNQPQYF. CDR3 sequence (DNA): TGTGCCATCAGTGAACAAGGTTCAAATCAGCCCCAGTACTTC.

The V and J genes are TRBV6-1 and TRBJ1-1; D perhaps matches TRBD1 (6 bases). Germline V gene data show CDR1 as MNHNS and CDR2 as SASEGT. CDR3 size: 16 residues. The germline V and J ends were trimmed by 4 bases and 5 bases, with 20 bases remaining between them. Here the CDR3 reads CASSAGQGGGRTEAFF. The CDR3 region has the DNA TGTGCCAGCAGTGCGGGGCAGGGTGGGGGGCGGACTGAAGCTTTCTTT.

As to this clonotype: The conserved final phenylalanine or tryptophan is absent from the CDR3, which likely points to a read error. The rearrangement uses TRBV12-3 or TRBV12-4 and TRBJ2-7; TRBD1 might be the D (5 bases). CDR3 length: 15 amino acids. V was clipped by 3 bases and J by 3 bases, with 15 bases between them. CDR3 sequence: CASSFGRRVYYEQYL. The CDR3 region has the DNA TGTGCCAGCAGTTTCGGCCGCAGGGTGTACTACGAGCAGTACCTC.

This clonotype was observed a few times. The rearrangement joins TRBV6-5 to TRBJ1-2; 7 bases fit TRBD1. Germline lookup yields CDR1 MNHEY and CDR2 SVGAGI. V lost 1 base to trimming and J lost 3 bases; unmatched junction nucleotides: 8. The CDR3 has 16 residues. CDR3 sequence reads: CASSYFIQGEDYGYTF. In nucleotides, the CDR3 is TGTGCCAGCAGTTACTTCATTCAGGGGGAGGACTATGGCTACACCTTC.

J is TRBJ2-5 and V is TRBV10-3, with 9 positions matching TRBD2. V was clipped by 6 bases and J by 5 bases; unmatched bases: 1. The CDR3 consists of 12 residues. The V gene's germline CDR1 is ENHRY and CDR2 SYGVKD. CDR3 coding DNA: TGTGCCATCAGCGGGACTAGCGAGACCCAGTACTTC. Protein: CAISGTSETQYF.

This clonotype has at least ten counts. An end of the junction differs from the germline gene, which may be a read error. The genes are TRBV6-2 or TRBV6-3 and TRBJ2-5, with TRBD2 matching over 13 bases. Looked up from germline, CDR1 is MNHEY and CDR2 is SVGEGT. CDR3 size: 13 residues. The CDR3 protein is CASSYNAGLAGHF. The CDR3 region has the DNA TGTGCCAGCAGTTACAATGCGGGACTAGCGGGACACTTC.